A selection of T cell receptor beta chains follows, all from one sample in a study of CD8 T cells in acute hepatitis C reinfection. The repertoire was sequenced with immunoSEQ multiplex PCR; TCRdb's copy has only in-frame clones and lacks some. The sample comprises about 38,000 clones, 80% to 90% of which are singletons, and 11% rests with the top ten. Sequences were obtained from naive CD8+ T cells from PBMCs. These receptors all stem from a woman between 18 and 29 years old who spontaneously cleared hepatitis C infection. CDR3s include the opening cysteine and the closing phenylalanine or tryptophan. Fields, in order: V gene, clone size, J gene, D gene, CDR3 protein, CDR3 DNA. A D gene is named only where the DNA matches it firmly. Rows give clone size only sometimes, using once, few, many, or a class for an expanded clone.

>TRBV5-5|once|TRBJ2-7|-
CASSDTPTETTYEQYF
TGTGCCAGCAGCGACACCCCCACGGAAACTACCTACGAGCAGTACTTC
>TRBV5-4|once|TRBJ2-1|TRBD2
CASSFFASGINNEQFF
TGTGCCAGCAGCTTCTTTGCTAGCGGGATCAACAATGAGCAGTTCTTC
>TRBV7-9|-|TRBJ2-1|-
CASSLSSYNEQFF
TGTGCCAGCAGCTTGAGTTCCTACAATGAGCAGTTCTTC
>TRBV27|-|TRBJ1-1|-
CASSLSLAVLFTEAFF
TGTGCCAGCAGTTTATCTCTGGCAGTTCTTTTTACTGAAGCTTTCTTT
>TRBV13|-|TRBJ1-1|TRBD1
CASSSHQTGSDTEAFF
TGTGCCAGCAGCTCTCACCAGACAGGGAGTGACACTGAAGCTTTCTTT
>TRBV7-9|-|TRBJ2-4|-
CASSFSKNIQYF
TGTGCCAGCAGCTTCTCCAAAAACATTCAGTACTTC
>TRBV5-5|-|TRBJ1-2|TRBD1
CASSPGQGIDGYGYTF
TGTGCCAGCAGCCCGGGACAGGGAATTGATGGCTATGGCTACACCTTC
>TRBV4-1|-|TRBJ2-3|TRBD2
CASSRAPGLAQTDTQYF
TGCGCCAGCAGCCGAGCCCCGGGACTAGCACAAACAGATACGCAGTATTTT
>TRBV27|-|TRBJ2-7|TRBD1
CASSLGQPYEQYF
TGTGCCAGCAGTTTGGGACAGCCCTACGAGCAGTACTTC
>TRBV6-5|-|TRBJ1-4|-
CATKLRQSTIGKLFF
TGTGCCACCAAATTGCGACAGTCGACAATTGGAAAACTGTTTTTT